Here is one T cell receptor beta chain with its context. This sample stems from a study of blood T cell repertoires in COVID-19. At the level of the study: Specimens from acute and convalescent COVID-19 originated in the United States, Italy and Spain. PBMCs, B-cell-depleted T cells, or T cells were the source of the cDNA or gDNA that made up the material.

Trimming at V came to 3 bases and at J to 1 base, leaving 2 bases not matched to a gene. The CDR3 totals 14 residues. Per germline, CDR1 SGHDT and CDR2 YYEEEE. In the authors' methods: The assay estimated nucleated cells by amplifying reference gene primers. Generated by immunoSEQ multiplex PCR, the TCRdb table keeps only in-frame clones and is missing some. Clone size and the V and J calls come from that table; the DNA yielded D and trimming. The sample lists roughly 120,000 clones, 80% to 90% occurring once. The rearrangement uses TRBV5-6 and TRBJ2-7, with 9 bases matching TRBD1. What was sequenced was peripheral blood. This clonotype was sampled from a man in his 70s with active or convalescent COVID-19. The DNA of the CDR3 is TGTGCCAGCAGCTCCGGGACAGGGTCCTACGAGCAGTACTTC. Its translation: CASSSGTGSYEQYF.